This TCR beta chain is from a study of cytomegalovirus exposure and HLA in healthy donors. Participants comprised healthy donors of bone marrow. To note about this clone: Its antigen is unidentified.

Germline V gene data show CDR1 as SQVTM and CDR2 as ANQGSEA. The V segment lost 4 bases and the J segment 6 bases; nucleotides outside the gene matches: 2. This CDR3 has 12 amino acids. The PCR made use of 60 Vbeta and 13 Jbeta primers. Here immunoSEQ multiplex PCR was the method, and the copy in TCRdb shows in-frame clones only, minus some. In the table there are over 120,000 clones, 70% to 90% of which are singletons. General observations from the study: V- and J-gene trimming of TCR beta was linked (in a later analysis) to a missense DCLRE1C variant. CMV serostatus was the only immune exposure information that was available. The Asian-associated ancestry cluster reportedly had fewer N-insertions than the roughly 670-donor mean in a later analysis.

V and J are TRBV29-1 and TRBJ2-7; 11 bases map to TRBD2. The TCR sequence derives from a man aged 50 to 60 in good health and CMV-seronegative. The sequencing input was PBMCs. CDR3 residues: CSVGGTSGEQYF. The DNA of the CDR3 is TGCAGCGTTGGAGGGACTAGCGGCGAGCAGTACTTC.